The clone carrying this T cell receptor (beta chain) was detected only a few times. The sample is drawn from a study of T cells in Graves' hyperthyroidism and ophthalmopathy. Germline V gene sequence: CDR1 SGHDT, CDR2 YYEEEE. V lost 2 bases to trimming and J lost 2 bases, with 6 bases between them. CDR3 length: 13 amino acids. It was RNA transcripts that yielded the amplified TCR beta CDR3 regions. The TCR CDR3 first-round RT-PCR relied on the HTBI primer set. TCRdb redid the calling of the multiplex PCR reads with MiXCR, one entry per CDR3 protein. The sample has 300,000 to 400,000 distinct CDR3 sequences; about 20% are singletons.

Sequenced: blood. The J gene is TRBJ2-3, the V gene TRBV5-6; D is unclear. The sequence was obtained from a woman between 50 and 59 years old with Graves' hyperthyroidism. The CDR3, as DNA: TGTGCCAGCAGCTTACGGATCACAGATACGCAGTATTTT. Translating it yields CASSLRITDTQYF.